Shown below are 4 T cell receptor beta chains from a single sample sequenced in a study of cytomegalovirus exposure and HLA in healthy donors. PCR employed 60 Vbeta and 13 Jbeta primers. The table came from immunoSEQ multiplex PCR; TCRdb's copy has only in-frame clones and leaves some out. The repertoire holds some 150,000 clones, with approximately 78% as singletons. The sample consisted of PBMCs. Receptor source: a male donor in good health and CMV-seronegative.

The chain recombines TRBV5-5 with TRBJ2-7, with 9 positions matching TRBD1. Losses at the gene ends were 1 base for V and 1 base for J; bases not matched to a gene: 6. CDR3 length: 16 amino acids. Germline CDR1 is SGHKS and CDR2 is YYEKEE (reference sequence). The CDR3 reads CASSLIGGTGSYEQYF. DNA for the CDR3: TGTGCCAGCAGCTTGATAGGGGGGACAGGGTCCTACGAGCAGTACTTC.

This clone was seen only once. V gene TRBV9 combines with J gene TRBJ1-1, with TRBD1 identical over 9 bases. In germline, CDR1 is SGDLS, CDR2 YYNGEE. This CDR3 has 14 residues. J lost 4 bases, V lost 3 bases, and 4 bases had no gene match. CDR3 region: CASSGGQGSTEAFF. CDR3 in DNA: TGTGCCAGCAGCGGCGGACAGGGGAGCACTGAAGCTTTCTTT.

This clone came up many times. CDR3 sequence reads: CASSQAGTGGYGYTF. The DNA of the CDR3 is TGTGCCAGCAGCCAAGCCGGGACAGGGGGCTATGGCTACACCTTC. The V call is TRBV14, the J call TRBJ1-2; 11 bases match TRBD1. V trimming: 1 base; J trimming: 4 bases; junction bases outside the gene matches: 2. Germline lookup yields CDR1 SGHDN and CDR2 FVKESK. The CDR3 is made up of 15 amino acids. Full variable domain (missing parts from reference TRBV14 and TRBJ1-2): EAGVTQFPSHSVIEKGQTVTLRCDPISGHDNLYWYRRVMGKEIKFLLHFVKESKQDESGMPNNRFLAERTGGTYSTLKVQPAELEDSGVYFCASSQAGTGGYGYTFGSGTRLTVV.

This clone was detected only a few times. The chain couples TRBV10-1 to TRBJ1-5, with a tentative D call TRBD1 (5 bases). Between the trimmed V and J ends, which lost 5 bases and 0 bases, there was a span of 23 bases. Germline lookup yields CDR1 WNHNN and CDR2 SYGVQD (reference sequence). This CDR3 is built from 19 residues. The CDR3 DNA reads TGCGCCAGCAGTCTTAGAGTGGGGGGAGGCCTATATAGCAATCAGCCCCAGCATTTT. It specifies CASSLRVGGGLYSNQPQHF.